This T cell receptor (beta chain) was sequenced during a study of regulatory T cells in long-lasting Graves disease. Study-level information: Over 5 years on antithyroid drugs plus positive TSH receptor antibodies marked Graves' disease as persistent. Overall study results and limits: Graves' patients with persistent disease showed TCR diversity lower than patients newly diagnosed.

Indicated time point: persistent/refractory GD, antithyroid drugs over 5 years with positive TRAb. The TCR library was made from RNA extracted from PBMCs. Guidelines of the American Thyroid Association were used to diagnose Graves' disease. For TCR beta, libraries came from iRepertoire HTBI primers and Arm-PCR of CDR3 regions. Via MiXCR, TCRdb re-called the multiplex PCR reads, giving one row per CDR3 protein. Of more than 300,000 distinct CDR3 sequences in the sample, 23% are singletons; the top ten hold 25% to 30%. This clonotype turned up a few times. Its antigen is not known. This specimen consisted of peripheral blood mononuclear cells (PBMCs), obtained when the disease was refractory, from a patient treated with antithyroid drugs. This sequence was found in a woman aged 40 to 50 with Graves disease.

The CDR3 reads CASSRKGGQNTGELFF. CDR3 nucleotide sequence: TGTGCCAGCAGCCGAAAGGGGGGCCAAAACACCGGGGAGCTGTTTTTT. V gene TRBV13 combines with J gene TRBJ2-2; tentatively, D is TRBD1 or TRBD2 (6 bases each). CDR1 and CDR2 (germline): PRHDT, FYEKMQ (reference sequence). The CDR3 contains 16 residues. The V end was cut by 5 bases, the J end by 2 bases, with 15 bases between.